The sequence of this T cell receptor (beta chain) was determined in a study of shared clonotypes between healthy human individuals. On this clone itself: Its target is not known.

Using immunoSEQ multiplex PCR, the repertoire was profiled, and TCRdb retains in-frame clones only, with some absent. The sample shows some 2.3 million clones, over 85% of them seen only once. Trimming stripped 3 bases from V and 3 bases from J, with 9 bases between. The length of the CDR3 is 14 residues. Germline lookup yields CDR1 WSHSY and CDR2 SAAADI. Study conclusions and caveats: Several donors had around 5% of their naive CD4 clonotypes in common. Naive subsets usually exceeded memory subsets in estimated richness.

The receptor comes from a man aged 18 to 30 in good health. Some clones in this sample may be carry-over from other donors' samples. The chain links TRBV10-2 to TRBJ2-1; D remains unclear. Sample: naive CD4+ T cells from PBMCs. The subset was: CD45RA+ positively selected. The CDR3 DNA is TGCGCCAGCAGTGAAGTCTACAGCTACAATGAGCAGTTCTTC. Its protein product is CASSEVYSYNEQFF.